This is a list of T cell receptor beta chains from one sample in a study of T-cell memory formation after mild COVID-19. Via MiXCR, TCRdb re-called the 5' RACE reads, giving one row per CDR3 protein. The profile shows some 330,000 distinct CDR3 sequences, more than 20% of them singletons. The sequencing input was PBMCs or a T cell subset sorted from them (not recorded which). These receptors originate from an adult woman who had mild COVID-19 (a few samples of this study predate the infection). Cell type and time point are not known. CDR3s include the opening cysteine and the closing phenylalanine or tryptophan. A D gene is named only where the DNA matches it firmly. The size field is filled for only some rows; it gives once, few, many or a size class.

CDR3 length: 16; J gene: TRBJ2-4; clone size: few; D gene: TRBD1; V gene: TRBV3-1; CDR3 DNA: TGTGCCAGCAGCCAATCGGGAAGGACAGGGGTTAACATTCAGTACTTC; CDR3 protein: CASSQSGRTGVNIQYF
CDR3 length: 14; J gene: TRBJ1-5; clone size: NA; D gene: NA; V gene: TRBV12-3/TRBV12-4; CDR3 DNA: TGTGCCAGCACTAACCGGGACACGGATCGGGCCCAGCATTTT; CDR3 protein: CASTNRDTDRAQHF
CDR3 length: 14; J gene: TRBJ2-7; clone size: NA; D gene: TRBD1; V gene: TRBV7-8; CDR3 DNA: TGTGCCAGCAGCTTAACAGGGGGTGACTACGAGCAGTACTTC; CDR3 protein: CASSLTGGDYEQYF
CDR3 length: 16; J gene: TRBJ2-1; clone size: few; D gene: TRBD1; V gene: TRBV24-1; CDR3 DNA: TGTGCCACCAGTGACTACCGGACAGGCTCCTACAATGAGCAGTTCTTC; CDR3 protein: CATSDYRTGSYNEQFF
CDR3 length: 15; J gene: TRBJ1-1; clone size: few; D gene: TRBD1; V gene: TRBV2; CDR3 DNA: TGTGCCAGCAAAGAGCAGGGGGATCAGAACACTGAAGCTTTCTTT; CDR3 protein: CASKEQGDQNTEAFF
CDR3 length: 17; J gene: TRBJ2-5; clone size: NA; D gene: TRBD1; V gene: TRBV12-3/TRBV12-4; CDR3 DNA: TGTGCCAGCAGCTACAGTACTCGGACAGGGAGTAGGGAGACCCAGTACTTC; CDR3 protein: CASSYSTRTGSRETQYF
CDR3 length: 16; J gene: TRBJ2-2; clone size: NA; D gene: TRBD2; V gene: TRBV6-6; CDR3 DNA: TGTGCCAGCAGTTCCTCGACTAGCGGGAAGACCGGGGAGCTGTTTTTT; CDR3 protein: CASSSSTSGKTGELFF
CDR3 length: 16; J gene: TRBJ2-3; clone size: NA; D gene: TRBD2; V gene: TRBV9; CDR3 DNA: TGTGCCAGCAGCGCCAGAATAGCGGGGGGGACAGATACGCAGTATTTT; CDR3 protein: CASSARIAGGTDTQYF
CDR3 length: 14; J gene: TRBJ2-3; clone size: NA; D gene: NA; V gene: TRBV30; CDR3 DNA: TGTGCCTGGAGTGTATGGGGGGTCACAGATACGCAGTATTTT; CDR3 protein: CAWSVWGVTDTQYF
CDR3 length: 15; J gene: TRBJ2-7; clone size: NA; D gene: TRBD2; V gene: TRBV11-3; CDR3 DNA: TGTGCCAGCAGCTCGGGACTAGCGGTCTCCTACGAGCAGTACTTC; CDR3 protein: CASSSGLAVSYEQYF
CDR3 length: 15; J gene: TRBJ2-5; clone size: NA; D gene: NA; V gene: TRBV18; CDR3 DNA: TGTGCCAGCTCACAGACCTCGGACCCTCAAGAGACCCAGTACTTC; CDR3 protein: CASSQTSDPQETQYF
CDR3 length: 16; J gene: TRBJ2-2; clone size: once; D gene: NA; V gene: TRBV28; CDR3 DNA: TGTGCCAGCAGTTTTTACGGCGGAACGAACACCGGGGAGCTGTTTTTT; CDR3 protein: CASSFYGGTNTGELFF
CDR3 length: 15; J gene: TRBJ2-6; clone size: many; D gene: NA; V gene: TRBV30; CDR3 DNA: TGTGCCTGGAGTGTACTAGCCTCTGGGGCCAACGTCCTGACTTTC; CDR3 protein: CAWSVLASGANVLTF
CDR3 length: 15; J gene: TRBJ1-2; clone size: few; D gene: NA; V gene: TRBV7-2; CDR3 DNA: TGTGCCAGCAGCCCCGGATGGGGACCCAACTATGGCTACACCTTC; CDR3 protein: CASSPGWGPNYGYTF
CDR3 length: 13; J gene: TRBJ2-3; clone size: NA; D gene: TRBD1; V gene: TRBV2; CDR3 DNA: TGTGCCAGCAGCCGGACAGGGCCAGATACGCAGTATTTT; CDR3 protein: CASSRTGPDTQYF
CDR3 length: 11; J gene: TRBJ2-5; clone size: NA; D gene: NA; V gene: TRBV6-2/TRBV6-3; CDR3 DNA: TGTGCCAGCAGTGACGGTAATGCCCAGTACTTC; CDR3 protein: CASSDGNAQYF
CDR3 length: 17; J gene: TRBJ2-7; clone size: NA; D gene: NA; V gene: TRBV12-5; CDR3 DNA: TGTGCTAGTGGTTTGGCACCCAGCACGGGGCACTCCTACGAGCAGTACTTC; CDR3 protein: CASGLAPSTGHSYEQYF
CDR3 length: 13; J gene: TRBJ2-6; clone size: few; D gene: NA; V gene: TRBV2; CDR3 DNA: TGTGCCAGCGCAGGGACTGGGGCCAACGTCCTGACTTTC; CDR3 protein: CASAGTGANVLTF
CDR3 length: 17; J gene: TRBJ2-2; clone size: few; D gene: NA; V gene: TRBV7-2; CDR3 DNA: TGTGCCAGCAGCTTAGCGGTTCGCCTCTACACCACCGGGGAGCTGTTTTTT; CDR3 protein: CASSLAVRLYTTGELFF
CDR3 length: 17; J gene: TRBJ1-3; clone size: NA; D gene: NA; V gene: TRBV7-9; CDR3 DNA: TGTGCCAGCAGCTTACCTACCGGGGTCCTCTCTGGAAACACCATATATTTT; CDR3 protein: CASSLPTGVLSGNTIYF
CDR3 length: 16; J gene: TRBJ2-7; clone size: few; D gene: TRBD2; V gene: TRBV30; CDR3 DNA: TGTGCCTGGAGTACCCGACGCGGGAGGCTCTCCTACGAGCAGTACTTC; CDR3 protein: CAWSTRRGRLSYEQYF
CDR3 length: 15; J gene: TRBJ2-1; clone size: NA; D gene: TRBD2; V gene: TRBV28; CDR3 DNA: TGTGCCAGCAGTCCCGGACCGGGAGGTGGGGATGAGCAGTTCTTC; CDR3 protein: CASSPGPGGGDEQFF
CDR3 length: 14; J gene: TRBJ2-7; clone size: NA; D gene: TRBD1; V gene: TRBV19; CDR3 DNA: TGTGCCAGTAGTATACCGGGACAGGGGGCCGAGCAGTACTTC; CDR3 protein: CASSIPGQGAEQYF
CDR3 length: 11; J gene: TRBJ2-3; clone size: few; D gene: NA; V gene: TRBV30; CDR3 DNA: TGTGCCTGGAGTGTGCCAGGAGCGCAGTATTTT; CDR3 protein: CAWSVPGAQYF
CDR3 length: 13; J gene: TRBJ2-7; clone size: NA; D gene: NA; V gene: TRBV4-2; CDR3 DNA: TGTGCCAGCAGCCAAGATCTCTTCGACGAGCAGTACTTC; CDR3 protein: CASSQDLFDEQYF
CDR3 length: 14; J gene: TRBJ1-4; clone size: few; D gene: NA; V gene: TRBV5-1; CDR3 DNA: TGCGCCAGCAGCTTGCACGAATCGGGTGAAAAACTGTTTTTT; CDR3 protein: CASSLHESGEKLFF
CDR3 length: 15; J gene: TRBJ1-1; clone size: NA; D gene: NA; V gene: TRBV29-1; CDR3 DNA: TGCAGCGTTGGGGCCCAGGGGCGGTGGAACACTGAAGCTTTCTTT; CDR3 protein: CSVGAQGRWNTEAFF
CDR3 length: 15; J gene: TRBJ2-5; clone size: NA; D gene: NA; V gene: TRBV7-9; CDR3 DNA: TGTGCCAGCAGTCGGGACCCCCTGATGCGAGAGACCCAGTACTTC; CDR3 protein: CASSRDPLMRETQYF
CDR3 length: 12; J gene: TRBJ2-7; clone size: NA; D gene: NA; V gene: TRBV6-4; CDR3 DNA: TGTGCCAGCAGTGACTCTGGTAACGAGCTGTACTTC; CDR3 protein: CASSDSGNELYF
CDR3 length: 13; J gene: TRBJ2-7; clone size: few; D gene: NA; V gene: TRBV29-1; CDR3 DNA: TGCAGCGTCCGCAGGGGGGGTCCCTACGAGCAGTACTTC; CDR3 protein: CSVRRGGPYEQYF
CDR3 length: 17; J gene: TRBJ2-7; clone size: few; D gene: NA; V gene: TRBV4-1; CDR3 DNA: TGCGCCAGCAGCCAAGATGCCCCCTCCTCTTTGACTATTGGGCAGTACTTC; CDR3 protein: CASSQDAPSSLTIGQYF
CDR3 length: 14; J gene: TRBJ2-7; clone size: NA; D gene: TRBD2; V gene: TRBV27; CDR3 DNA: TGTGCCAGCAGGGATAGCGGGAGCGCATACGAGCAGTACTTC; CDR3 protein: CASRDSGSAYEQYF
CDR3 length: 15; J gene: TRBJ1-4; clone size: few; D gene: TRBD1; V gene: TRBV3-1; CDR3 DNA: TGTGCCAGCACCTTGGGACAGACCTTTAATGAAAAACTGTTTTTT; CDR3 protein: CASTLGQTFNEKLFF
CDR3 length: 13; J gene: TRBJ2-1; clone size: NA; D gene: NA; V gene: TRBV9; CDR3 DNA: TGTGCCAGCAGCGTAGTTGAGGTGGGTGAGCAGTTCTTC; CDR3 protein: CASSVVEVGEQFF
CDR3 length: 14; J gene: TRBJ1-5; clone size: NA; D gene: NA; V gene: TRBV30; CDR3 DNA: TGTGCCTGGAGTGTCCCCCGGTCTAATCAGCCCCAGCATTTT; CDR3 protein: CAWSVPRSNQPQHF
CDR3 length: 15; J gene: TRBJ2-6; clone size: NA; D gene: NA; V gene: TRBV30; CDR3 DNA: TGTGCCTGGAGTGTAGGGGGAACTGGGGCCAACGTCCTGACTTTC; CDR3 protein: CAWSVGGTGANVLTF
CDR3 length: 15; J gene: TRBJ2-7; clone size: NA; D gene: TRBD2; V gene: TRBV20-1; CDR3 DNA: TGCAGTGCTGGAGCAAATAGCGGGAGGGCGGGTGAGCAGTACTTC; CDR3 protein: CSAGANSGRAGEQYF
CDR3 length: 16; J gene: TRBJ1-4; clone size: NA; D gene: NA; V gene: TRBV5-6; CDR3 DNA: TGTGCCAGCAGCTTGGGTCGGGGATGGGCTAATGAAAAACTGTTTTTT; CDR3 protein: CASSLGRGWANEKLFF
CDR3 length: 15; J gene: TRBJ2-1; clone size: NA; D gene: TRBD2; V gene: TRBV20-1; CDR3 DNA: TGCAGTGCTAGGCCCTCGGGACTAGCGGGAGGTTCGCAGTTCTTC; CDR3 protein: CSARPSGLAGGSQFF
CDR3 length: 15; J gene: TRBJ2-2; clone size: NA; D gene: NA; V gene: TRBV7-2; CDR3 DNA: TGTGCCAGCAGCTTAGTGGTTAGCGATACCGGGGAGCTGTTTTTT; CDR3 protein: CASSLVVSDTGELFF
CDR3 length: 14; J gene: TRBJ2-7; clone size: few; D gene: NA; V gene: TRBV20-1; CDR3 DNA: TGCAGTGCTCGTGACAAGCCCAACTCCTACGAGCAGTACTTC; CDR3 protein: CSARDKPNSYEQYF
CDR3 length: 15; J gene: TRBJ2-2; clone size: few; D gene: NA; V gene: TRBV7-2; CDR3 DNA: TGTGCCAGCAGCTTGACCCCCTGGGAAGCCGGGGAGCTGTTTTTT; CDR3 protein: CASSLTPWEAGELFF
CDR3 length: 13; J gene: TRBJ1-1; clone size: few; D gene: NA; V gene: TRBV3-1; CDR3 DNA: TGTGCCAGCAGTGGGGACTCGGGGACTGAAGCTTTCTTT; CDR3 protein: CASSGDSGTEAFF
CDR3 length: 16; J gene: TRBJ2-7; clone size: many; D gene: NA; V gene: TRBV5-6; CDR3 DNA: TGTGCCAGCTCCGATCCTCCCGGGAGAATCTCCTACGAGCAGTACTTC; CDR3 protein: CASSDPPGRISYEQYF
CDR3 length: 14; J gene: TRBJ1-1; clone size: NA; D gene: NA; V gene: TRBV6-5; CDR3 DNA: TGTGCCAGCACCCGCTGGGAGGGGTACACTGAAGCTTTCTTT; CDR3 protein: CASTRWEGYTEAFF
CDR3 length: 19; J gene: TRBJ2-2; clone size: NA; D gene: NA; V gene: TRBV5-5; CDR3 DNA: TGTGCCAGCAGCCACAACCCCCTAACCGGGACTGCGAACACCGGGGAGCTGTTTTTT; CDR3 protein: CASSHNPLTGTANTGELFF
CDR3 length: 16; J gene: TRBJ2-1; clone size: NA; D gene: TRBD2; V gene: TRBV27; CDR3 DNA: TGTGCCAGCAGTCCGCCCCTAGCGGGAGTCTACAATGAGCAGTTCTTC; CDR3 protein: CASSPPLAGVYNEQFF
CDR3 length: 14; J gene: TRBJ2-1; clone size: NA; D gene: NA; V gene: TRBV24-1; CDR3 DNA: TGTGCCACTATCTCTAACGACGGCTACAATGAGCAGTTCTTC; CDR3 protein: CATISNDGYNEQFF
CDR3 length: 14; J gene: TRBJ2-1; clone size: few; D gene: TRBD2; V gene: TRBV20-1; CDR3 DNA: TGCAGTGCCCCTCTGCGGGGGGGCCCTAATGAGCAGTTCTTC; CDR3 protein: CSAPLRGGPNEQFF